This is a list of T cell receptor beta chains from one sample in a study of blood T cell repertoires in COVID-19. Sequencing was performed with immunoSEQ multiplex PCR; in TCRdb, only in-frame clones are kept and a portion is missing. The sample carries under 200,000 clones, about 90% recorded once. What was sequenced was PBMCs or T cells enriched from blood (not recorded which). These receptors all come from a woman aged 45 to 65 who had recovered from COVID-19. The CDR3 runs from the conserved cysteine through the conserved F or W. The D gene is left open where the match is weak. Some rows mark clone size as missing; the rest say once, few, many or name a class of expanded clone.

>NA|NA|TRBJ1-1|TRBV24-1|13
CATARGWNTEAFF
TGTGCCACCGCGCGGGGGTGGAACACTGAAGCTTTCTTT
>NA|NA|TRBJ1-2|TRBV19|13
CASKPRTIYGYTF
TGTGCCAGTAAGCCACGGACAATTTATGGCTACACCTTC
>TRBD2|NA|TRBJ2-1|TRBV28|17
CASTAQISGSLSNEQFF
TGTGCCAGCACGGCCCAAATTAGCGGGAGTTTGTCCAATGAGCAGTTCTTC
>NA|NA|TRBJ2-7|TRBV11-2|16
CASSLGAQRNLYEQYF
TGTGCCAGCAGCCTGGGGGCCCAACGGAACCTTTACGAGCAGTACTTC
>NA|once|TRBJ2-7|TRBV5-5|18
CASSRRADERGIVYEQYF
TGTGCCAGCAGCCGGCGAGCGGACGAGAGGGGGATAGTCTACGAGCAGTACTTC
>NA|NA|TRBJ1-2|TRBV11-1|13
CASSFRDAYGYTF
TGTGCCAGCAGCTTCCGGGATGCCTATGGCTACACCTTC
>NA|NA|TRBJ1-1|TRBV6-5|15
CASSSSGRGSTEAFF
TGTGCCAGCAGTTCATCAGGGAGGGGGAGCACTGAAGCTTTCTTT
>NA|NA|TRBJ1-2|TRBV5-1|14
CASSLARGNYGYTF
TGCGCCAGCAGCTTGGCAAGGGGAAACTATGGCTACACCTTC
>NA|NA|TRBJ2-1|TRBV6-4|14
CASSDKGERDEQFF
TGTGCCAGCAGTGATAAGGGGGAGAGGGATGAGCAGTTCTTC
>NA|NA|TRBJ1-1|TRBV29-1|10
CSAQNTEAFF
TGCAGCGCACAGAACACTGAAGCTTTCTTT
>TRBD2|NA|TRBJ2-2|TRBV29-1|14
CSVEGGSGAGELFF
TGCAGCGTTGAAGGTGGGAGCGGGGCCGGGGAGCTGTTTTTT
>NA|NA|TRBJ1-5|TRBV30|13
CAWSVAGDQPQHF
TGTGCCTGGAGTGTAGCAGGGGACCAGCCCCAGCATTTT
>NA|NA|TRBJ2-2|TRBV27|14
CASSSGSRTGELFF
TGTGCCAGCAGTTCTGGGAGTCGAACCGGGGAGCTGTTTTTT